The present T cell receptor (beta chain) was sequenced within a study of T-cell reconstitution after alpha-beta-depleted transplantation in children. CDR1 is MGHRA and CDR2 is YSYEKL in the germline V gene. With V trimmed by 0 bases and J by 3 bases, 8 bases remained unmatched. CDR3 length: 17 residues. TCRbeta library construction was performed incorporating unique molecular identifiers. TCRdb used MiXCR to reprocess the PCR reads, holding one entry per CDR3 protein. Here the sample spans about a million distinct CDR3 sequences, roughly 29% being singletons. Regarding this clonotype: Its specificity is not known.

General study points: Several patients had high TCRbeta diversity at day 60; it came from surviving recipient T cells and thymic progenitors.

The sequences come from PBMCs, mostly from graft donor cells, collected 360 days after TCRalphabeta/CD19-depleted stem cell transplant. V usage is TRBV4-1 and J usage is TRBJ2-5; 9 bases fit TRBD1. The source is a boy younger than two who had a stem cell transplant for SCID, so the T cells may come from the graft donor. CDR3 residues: CASSQERDRVGKETQYF. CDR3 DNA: TGCGCCAGCAGCCAAGAGAGGGACAGGGTTGGGAAAGAGACCCAGTACTTC.